This is a list of T cell receptor beta chains from one sample in a study of blood T cell repertoires in COVID-19. Clones were read by immunoSEQ multiplex PCR, and TCRdb kept only the in-frame ones, dropping some. The table lists about 12,000 clones, 72% of them singletons. Sample: peripheral blood. The origin of the receptors is a man aged 55 to 70 with COVID-19, enrolled during active disease. CDR3s include the opening cysteine and the closing phenylalanine or tryptophan. A D gene is named only where the DNA matches it firmly. Where a row states a size, it is once, few, many or the class of an expanded clone; other rows omit it.

>TRBV5-1|TRBJ1-2|.|.
TGCGCCAGCAGCTTGGGTCAGGGCTGGCGTGGCTACACCTTC
CASSLGQGWRGYTF
>TRBV5-1|TRBJ2-7|.|TRBD1
TGCGCCAGCAGCCGGGACAGAGAGATCTACGAGCAGTACTTC
CASSRDREIYEQYF
>TRBV7-7|TRBJ2-5|.|TRBD2
TGTGCCAGCAGCAAGAGACTAGCGGGGTACCAAGAGACCCAGTACTTC
CASSKRLAGYQETQYF
>TRBV11-2|TRBJ2-5|once|TRBD2
TGTGCCAGCAGCTTGGGGACTAGCGGGGTAGTCGAGACCCAGTACTTC
CASSLGTSGVVETQYF
>TRBV6-5|TRBJ2-7|few|.
TGTGCCAGCAGGAGGACAGTAACCTACGAGCAGTACTTC
CASRRTVTYEQYF
>TRBV6-5|TRBJ1-5|.|.
TGTGCCAGCAGTCCCACAGGGACGCATCAGCCCCAGCATTTT
CASSPTGTHQPQHF
>TRBV11-3|TRBJ2-3|.|.
TGTGCCAGCAGCCCAAGCGCTTCCCCAGATACGCAGTATTTT
CASSPSASPDTQYF
>TRBV10-3|TRBJ1-5|.|.
TGTGCCATCAGTGAGTCACAGGGTATGGATCAGCCCCAGCATTTT
CAISESQGMDQPQHF
>TRBV5-4|TRBJ2-1|.|TRBD2
TGTGCCAGCAGCCGGACTAGCGGAACGAATGAGCAGTTCTTC
CASSRTSGTNEQFF
>TRBV4-1|TRBJ2-3|.|TRBD1
TGCGCCAGCAGCCAAGGGACAGGGGAGGGCACAGATACGCAGTATTTT
CASSQGTGEGTDTQYF
>TRBV13|TRBJ2-2|.|TRBD2
TGTGCCAGCAGCTTAGGCTTCCTAGCGGGAGGAGACACCGGGGAGCTGTTTTTT
CASSLGFLAGGDTGELFF
>TRBV7-9|TRBJ1-2|few|TRBD1
TGTGCCAGCAGCTTAGCCTACTCGGACAGGGAGTATGGCTACACCTTC
CASSLAYSDREYGYTF
>TRBV10-1|TRBJ1-4|.|.
TGCGCCAACAGTCTTACGACGGGGGAAAAACTGTTTTTT
CANSLTTGEKLFF
>TRBV4-2|TRBJ2-1|.|TRBD2
TGTGCCAGCAGCCAGCTCTGGGCGGGGGGGCTCAATGAGCAGTTCTTC
CASSQLWAGGLNEQFF
>TRBV11-3|TRBJ1-3|once|.
TGTGCCAGCAGCTTAGAGGGAGGCCAGACTGGAAACACCATATATTTT
CASSLEGGQTGNTIYF
>TRBV6-5|TRBJ1-2|.|.
TGTGCCAGCAGGATACGGAGCAGCAGCAATGGCTACACCTTC
CASRIRSSSNGYTF
>TRBV7-6|TRBJ2-5|once|TRBD2
TGTGCCAGCAGCTTAGGTGCAGCGGGAGGGCGGGGGGGGGAGACCCAGTACTTC
CASSLGAAGGRGGETQYF
>TRBV10-3|TRBJ1-3|.|TRBD1
TGTGCCATCAGGACAGGGGGCAACCGAAACACCATATATTTT
CAIRTGGNRNTIYF